Shown below are 10 T cell receptor beta chains from a single sample sequenced in a study of molecular identifiers for immune sequencing clone quantification. TCRdb analysed the PCR reads with MiXCR anew, one entry per CDR3 protein. The sample carries 7,500 to 10,000 distinct CDR3 sequences, roughly 21% recorded once. Sample: naive CD8+ T cells from blood, with Jurkat cell RNA spiked in. The subset: FACS-sorted CD8+CD4-CCR7+CD45RA+ naive T cells. The receptors derive from a human donor in good health. Some libraries in this study had Jurkat cell RNA spiked in.

In its sample, this clonotype was seen a few times. The chain has TRBV12-3 or TRBV12-4 and TRBJ1-2; D is perhaps TRBD1 (6 bases). CDR3 length: 17 residues. Trimming removed 8 bases from V and 8 bases from J, with 30 bases in between. This chain's CDR3 is CASGSLFGTPNLEGYTF. The CDR3 bases are TGTGCCAGCGGTTCCCTCTTCGGGACACCCAATCTAGAGGGCTACACCTTC.

Many counts were recorded for this clonotype. V usage is TRBV5-4 and J usage is TRBJ1-1; 7 bases match TRBD1. The CDR3 has 15 amino acids. Germline V lookup: CDR1 SGHNT, CDR2 YYREEE (reference sequence). V lost 0 bases, J lost 0 bases, and 2 bases stayed unmatched. The CDR3 coding sequence is TGTGCCAGCAGCTTGGAAGGGGGCCTGAACACTGAAGCTTTCTTT. Encoded protein: CASSLEGGLNTEAFF.

This clonotype has a count of ten or more. This chain connects TRBV12-3 or TRBV12-4 to TRBJ2-7, with D perhaps matching TRBD1 (5 bases). Deletions cut 3 bases from V and 6 bases from J, with 15 bases between. The length of the CDR3 is 14 residues. The CDR3 is CASSFTGPGVEQYF. CDR3 sequence (DNA): TGTGCCAGCAGTTTTACAGGTCCAGGAGTCGAGCAGTACTTC.

There are many counts of this clonotype. The chain recombines TRBV7-3 with TRBJ2-2; 9 nucleotides agree with TRBD1. Germline assignment: CDR1 SGHTA and CDR2 FQGTGA. V gave up 3 bases and J gave up 7 bases; unmatched junction bases: 15. The CDR3 consists of 18 residues. CDR3 in DNA: TGTGCCAGCAGCTTCCCAAAAACAGGGGGCTATCATAGCGGGGAGCTGTTTTTT. Its protein is CASSFPKTGGYHSGELFF.

Sample share makes this clonotype medium-sized. The chain employs TRBV10-3 and TRBJ1-5; D uncertain. This CDR3 spans 15 amino acids. Germline CDR1 reads ENHRY; CDR2 reads SYGVKD. V was cut by 8 bases and J by 6 bases, with 20 bases left in between. CDR3 in amino acids: CAIPLLWRARQPQHF. DNA of the CDR3: TGTGCCATCCCCTTGCTTTGGAGGGCGCGTCAGCCCCAGCATTTT.

The chain recombines TRBV10-3 with TRBJ2-1, with D uncertain. This CDR3 region has 13 residues. Germline-derived CDR1 and CDR2 are ENHRY and SYGVKD. Deletions cut 4 bases from V and 7 bases from J, with 11 bases between. The CDR3 here is CAISVLPWNEQFF. The CDR3 DNA is TGTGCCATCAGTGTTCTCCCCTGGAATGAGCAGTTCTTC.

This clonotype appeared many times. The rearrangement joins TRBV30 to TRBJ2-7, with 12 bases lining up with TRBD2. Germline V CDR1 and CDR2: GTSNPN, SVGIG (reference sequence). The CDR3 is 13 residues long. V lost 7 bases and J lost 7; bases outside the gene matches: 8. The chain's CDR3 is CASRLAGEWEQYF. The CDR3 region has the DNA TGTGCCTCTCGACTAGCGGGAGAATGGGAGCAGTACTTC.

Sample share makes this clonotype medium-sized. This chain uses TRBV7-2 with TRBJ2-5, with 7 bases matching TRBD1. This CDR3 comprises 14 residues. Trimming at V came to 5 bases and at J to 1 base, leaving 4 bases not matched to a gene. Germline CDR1 SGHTA, CDR2 FQGNSA. CDR3 nucleotides: TGTGCCAGCAGCCAAGGACAGGCCCAAGAGACCCAGTACTTC. Its protein is CASSQGQAQETQYF. The whole variable domain, filled in from reference TRBV7-2 and TRBJ2-5, reads GAGVSQSPSNKVTEKGKDVELRCDPISGHTALYWYRQSLGQGLEFLIYFQGNSAPDKSGLPSDRFSAERTGGSVSTLTIQRTQQEDSAVYLCASSQGQAQETQYFGPGTRLLVL.

This clonotype appeared many times. CDR3 DNA sequence: TGTGCCAGCAGCCCGACTAGCGGGGGGTCCCCAGATACGCAGTATTTT. It is translated as CASSPTSGGSPDTQYF. The chain is built from TRBV5-4 and TRBJ2-3, with 13 bases aligning to TRBD2. This CDR3 has 16 residues. Germline loops: CDR1 SGHNT, CDR2 YYREEE (reference sequence). V dropped 4 bases and J dropped 4; count of bases not matched to a gene: 6.

At least ten counts were recorded for this clonotype. The chain recombines TRBV3-1 with TRBJ1-4; D unclear. V was clipped by 4 bases and J by 6 bases, with 6 bases between them. CDR3 length: 12 residues. Germline V CDR1 and CDR2: LGHDT, YNNKEL (reference sequence). CDR3 residues: CASSPSDEKLFF. The DNA for the CDR3 is TGTGCCAGCAGCCCCTCGGATGAAAAACTGTTTTTT.